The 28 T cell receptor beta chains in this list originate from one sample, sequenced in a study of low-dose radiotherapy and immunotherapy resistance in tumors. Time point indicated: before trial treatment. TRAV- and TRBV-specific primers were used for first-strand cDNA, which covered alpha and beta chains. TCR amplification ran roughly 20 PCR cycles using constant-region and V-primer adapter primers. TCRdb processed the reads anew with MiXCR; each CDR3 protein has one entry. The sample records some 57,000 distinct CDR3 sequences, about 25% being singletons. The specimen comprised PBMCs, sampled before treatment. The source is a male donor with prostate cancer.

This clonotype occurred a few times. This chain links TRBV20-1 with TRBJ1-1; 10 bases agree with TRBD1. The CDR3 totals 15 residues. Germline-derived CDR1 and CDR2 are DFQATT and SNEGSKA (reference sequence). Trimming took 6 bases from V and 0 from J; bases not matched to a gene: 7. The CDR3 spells CSANRDRGMNTEAFF. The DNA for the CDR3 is TGCAGTGCCAACCGGGACAGGGGCATGAACACTGAAGCTTTCTTT.

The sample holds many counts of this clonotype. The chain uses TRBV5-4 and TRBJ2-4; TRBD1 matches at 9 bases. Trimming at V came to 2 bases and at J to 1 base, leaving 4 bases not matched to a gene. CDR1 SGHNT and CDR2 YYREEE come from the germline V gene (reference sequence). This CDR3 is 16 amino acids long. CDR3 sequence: CASSLTGTGAKNIQYF. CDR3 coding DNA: TGTGCCAGCAGCTTAACCGGGACAGGGGCCAAAAACATTCAGTACTTC.

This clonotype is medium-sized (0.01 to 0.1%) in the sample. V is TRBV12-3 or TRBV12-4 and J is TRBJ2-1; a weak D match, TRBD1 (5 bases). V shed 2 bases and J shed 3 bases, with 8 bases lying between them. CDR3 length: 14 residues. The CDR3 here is CASSLRGRYNEQFF. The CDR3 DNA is TGTGCCAGCAGTTTAAGGGGCCGCTACAATGAGCAGTTCTTC.

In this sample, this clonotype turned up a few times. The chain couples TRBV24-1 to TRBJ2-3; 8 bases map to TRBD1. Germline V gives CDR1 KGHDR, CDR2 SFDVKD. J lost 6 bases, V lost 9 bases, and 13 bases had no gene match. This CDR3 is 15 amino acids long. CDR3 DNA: TGTGCCACCCGAGAGGCAGGGGGCGTGGTGGATACGCAGTATTTT. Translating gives CATREAGGVVDTQYF.

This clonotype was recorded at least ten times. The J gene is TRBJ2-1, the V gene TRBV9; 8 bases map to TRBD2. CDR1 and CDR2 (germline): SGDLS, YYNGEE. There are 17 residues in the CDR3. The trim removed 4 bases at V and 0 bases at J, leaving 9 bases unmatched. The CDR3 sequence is CASSTGLALYSYNEQFF. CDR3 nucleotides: TGTGCCAGCAGCACCGGACTAGCCCTCTACTCCTACAATGAGCAGTTCTTC.

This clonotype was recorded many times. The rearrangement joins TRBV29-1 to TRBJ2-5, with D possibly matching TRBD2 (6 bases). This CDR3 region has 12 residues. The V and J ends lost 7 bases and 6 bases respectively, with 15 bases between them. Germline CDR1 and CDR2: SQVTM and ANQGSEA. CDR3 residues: CSASRDGQTQYF. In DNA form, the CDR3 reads TGCAGCGCATCGCGGGATGGGCAGACCCAGTACTTC.

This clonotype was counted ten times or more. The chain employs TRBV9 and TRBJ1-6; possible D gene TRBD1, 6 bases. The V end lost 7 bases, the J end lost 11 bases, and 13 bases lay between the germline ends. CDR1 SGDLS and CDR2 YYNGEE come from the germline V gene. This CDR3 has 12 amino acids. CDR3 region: CASGLGATPLHF. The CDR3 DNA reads TGTGCCAGCGGGTTGGGGGCAACACCCCTCCACTTT.

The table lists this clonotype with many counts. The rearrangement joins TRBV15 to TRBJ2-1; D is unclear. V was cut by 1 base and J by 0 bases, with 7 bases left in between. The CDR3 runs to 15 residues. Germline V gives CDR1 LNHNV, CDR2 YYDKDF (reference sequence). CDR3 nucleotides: TGTGCCACCAGCAGAGGGGCTACCTCCTACAATGAGCAGTTCTTC. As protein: CATSRGATSYNEQFF. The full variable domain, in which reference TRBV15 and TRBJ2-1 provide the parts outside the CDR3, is DAMVIQNPRYQVTQFGKPVTLSCSQTLNHNVMYWYQQKSSQAPKLLFHYYDKDFNNEADTPDNFQSRRPNTSFCFLDIRSPGLGDTAMYLCATSRGATSYNEQFFGPGTRLTVL.

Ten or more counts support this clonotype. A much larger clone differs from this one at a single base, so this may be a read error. The CDR3 is CASKMNTEAFF. CDR3 DNA sequence: TGTGCCAGCAAGATGAACACTGAAGCTTTCTTT. The V gene is TRBV28, the J gene TRBJ1-1; D gene uncertain. The CDR3 spans 11 residues. CDR1 is MDHEN, CDR2 SYDVKM, per germline. The V end lost 7 bases, the J end lost 0 bases, and 3 bases lay between the germline ends. The variable domain in full, with the rest retrieved from reference TRBV28 and TRBJ1-1, is DVKVTQSSRYLVKRTGEKVFLECVQDMDHENMFWYRQDPGLGLRLIYFSYDVKMKEKGDIPEGYSVSREKKERFSLILESASTNQTSMYLCASKMNTEAFFGQGTRLTVV.

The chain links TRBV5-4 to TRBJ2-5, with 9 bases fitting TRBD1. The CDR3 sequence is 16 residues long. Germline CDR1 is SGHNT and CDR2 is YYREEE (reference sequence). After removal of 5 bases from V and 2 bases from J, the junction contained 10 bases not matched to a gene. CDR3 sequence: CASRPSTGGGQETQYF. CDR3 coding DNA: TGTGCCAGCAGGCCATCAACAGGGGGCGGGCAAGAGACCCAGTACTTC.

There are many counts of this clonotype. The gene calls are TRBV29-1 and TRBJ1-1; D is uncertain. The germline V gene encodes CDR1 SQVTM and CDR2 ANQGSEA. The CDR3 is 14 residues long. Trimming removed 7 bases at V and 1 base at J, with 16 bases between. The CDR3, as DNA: TGCAGCGCCCCCCCCCGGCTATCGAACACTGAAGCTTTCTTT. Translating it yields CSAPPRLSNTEAFF.

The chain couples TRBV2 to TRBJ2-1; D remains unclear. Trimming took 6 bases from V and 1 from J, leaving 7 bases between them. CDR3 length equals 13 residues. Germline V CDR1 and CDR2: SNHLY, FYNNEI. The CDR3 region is CASRAASYNEQFF. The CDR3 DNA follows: TGTGCCAGCAGAGCAGCTTCCTACAATGAGCAGTTCTTC.

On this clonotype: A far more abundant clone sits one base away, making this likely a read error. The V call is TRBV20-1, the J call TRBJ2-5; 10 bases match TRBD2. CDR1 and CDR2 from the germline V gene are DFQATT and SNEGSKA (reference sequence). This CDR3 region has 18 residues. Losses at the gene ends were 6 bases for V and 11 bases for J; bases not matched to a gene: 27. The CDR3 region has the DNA TGCAGTGCCATGGGGGGGCTAGCGGGGGCCCTAACCTACAATGAGCAGTACTTC. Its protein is CSAMGGLAGALTYNEQYF.

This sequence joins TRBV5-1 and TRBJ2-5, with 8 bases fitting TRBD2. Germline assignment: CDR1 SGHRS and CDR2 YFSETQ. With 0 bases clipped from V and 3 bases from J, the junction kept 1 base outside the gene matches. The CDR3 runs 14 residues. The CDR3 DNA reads TGCGCCAGCAGCTTGGATAGCGGGAAAGAGACCCAGTACTTC. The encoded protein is CASSLDSGKETQYF.

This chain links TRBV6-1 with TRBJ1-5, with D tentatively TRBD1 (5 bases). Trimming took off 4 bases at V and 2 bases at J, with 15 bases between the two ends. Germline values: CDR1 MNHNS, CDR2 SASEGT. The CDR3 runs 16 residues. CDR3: CASSARLGVGNQPQHF. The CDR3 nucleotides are TGTGCCAGCAGTGCCCGCCTAGGGGTGGGCAATCAGCCCCAGCATTTT.

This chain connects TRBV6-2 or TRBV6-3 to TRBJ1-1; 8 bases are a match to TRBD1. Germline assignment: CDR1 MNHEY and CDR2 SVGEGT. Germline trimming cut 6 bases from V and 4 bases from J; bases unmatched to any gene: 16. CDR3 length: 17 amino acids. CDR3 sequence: CASSPFRDRRRGTEAFF. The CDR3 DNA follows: TGTGCCAGCAGCCCGTTCCGGGACAGGCGGCGGGGCACTGAAGCTTTCTTT.

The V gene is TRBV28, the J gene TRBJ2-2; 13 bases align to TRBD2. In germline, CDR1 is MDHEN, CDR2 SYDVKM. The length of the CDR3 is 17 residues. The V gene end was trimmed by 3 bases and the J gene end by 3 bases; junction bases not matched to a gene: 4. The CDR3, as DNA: TGTGCCAGCAGTTTTTTACTAGCGGGAGGGGACACCGGGGAGCTGTTTTTT. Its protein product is CASSFLLAGGDTGELFF.

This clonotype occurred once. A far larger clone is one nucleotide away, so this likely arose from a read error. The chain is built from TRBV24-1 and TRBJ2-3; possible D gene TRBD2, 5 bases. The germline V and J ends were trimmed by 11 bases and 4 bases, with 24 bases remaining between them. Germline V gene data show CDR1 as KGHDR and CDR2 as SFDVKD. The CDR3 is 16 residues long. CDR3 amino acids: CASGAVVRVRADTQYF. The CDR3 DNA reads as TGTGCCAGCGGAGCGGTGGTGCGCGTGAGGGCAGATACGCAGTATTTT.

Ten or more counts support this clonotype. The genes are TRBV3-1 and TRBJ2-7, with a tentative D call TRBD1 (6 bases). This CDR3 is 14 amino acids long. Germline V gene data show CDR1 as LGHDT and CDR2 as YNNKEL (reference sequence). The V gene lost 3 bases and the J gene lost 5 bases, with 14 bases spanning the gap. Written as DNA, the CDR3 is TGTGCCAGCAGCCAGAGGTCTGGGGGCCACGAGCAGTACTTC. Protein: CASSQRSGGHEQYF.

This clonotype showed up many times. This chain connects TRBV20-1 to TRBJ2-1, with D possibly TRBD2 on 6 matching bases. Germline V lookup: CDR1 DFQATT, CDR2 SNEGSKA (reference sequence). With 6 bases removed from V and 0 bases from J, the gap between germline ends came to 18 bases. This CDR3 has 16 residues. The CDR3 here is CSAPSGDSSSYNEQFF. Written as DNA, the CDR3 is TGCAGTGCCCCCTCCGGGGACTCGAGCTCCTACAATGAGCAGTTCTTC.

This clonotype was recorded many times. The CDR3 protein is CASSVGSLAGISNEQFF. The CDR3 coding sequence is TGTGCCAGCAGCGTCGGCTCGTTAGCGGGTATTTCCAATGAGCAGTTCTTC. The chain carries TRBV9 and TRBJ2-1; 7 bases are shared with TRBD2. Germline CDR1 reads SGDLS; CDR2 reads YYNGEE. V dropped 2 bases and J dropped 6; count of bases not matched to a gene: 14. The CDR3 length is 17 residues.

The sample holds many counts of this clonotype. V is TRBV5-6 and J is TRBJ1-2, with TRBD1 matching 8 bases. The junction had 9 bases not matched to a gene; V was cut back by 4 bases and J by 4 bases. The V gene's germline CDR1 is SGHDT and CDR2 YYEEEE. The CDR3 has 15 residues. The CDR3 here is CASSHLPTGAYGYTF. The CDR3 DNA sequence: TGTGCCAGCAGCCACCTCCCGACAGGGGCCTATGGCTACACCTTC.

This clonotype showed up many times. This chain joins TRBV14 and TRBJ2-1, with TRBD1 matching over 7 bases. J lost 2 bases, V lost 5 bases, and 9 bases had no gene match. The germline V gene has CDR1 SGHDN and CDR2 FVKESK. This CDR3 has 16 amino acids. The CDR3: CASSDRTGAPYNEQFF. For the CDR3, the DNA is TGTGCCAGCAGCGACCGTACAGGGGCTCCCTACAATGAGCAGTTCTTC.

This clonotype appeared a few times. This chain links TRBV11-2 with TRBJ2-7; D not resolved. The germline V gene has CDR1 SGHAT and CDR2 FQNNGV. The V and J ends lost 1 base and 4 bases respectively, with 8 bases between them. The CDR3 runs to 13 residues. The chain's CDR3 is CASSLGFGYEQYF. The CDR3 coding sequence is TGTGCCAGCAGCTTAGGTTTTGGATACGAGCAGTACTTC.

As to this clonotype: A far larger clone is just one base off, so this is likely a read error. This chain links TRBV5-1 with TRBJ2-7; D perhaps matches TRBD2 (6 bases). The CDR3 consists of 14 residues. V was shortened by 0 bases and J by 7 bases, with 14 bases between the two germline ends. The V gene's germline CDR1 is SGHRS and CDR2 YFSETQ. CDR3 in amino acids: CASSLAGVGDEQYF. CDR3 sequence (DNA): TGCGCCAGCAGCTTGGCGGGAGTGGGCGATGAGCAGTACTTC.

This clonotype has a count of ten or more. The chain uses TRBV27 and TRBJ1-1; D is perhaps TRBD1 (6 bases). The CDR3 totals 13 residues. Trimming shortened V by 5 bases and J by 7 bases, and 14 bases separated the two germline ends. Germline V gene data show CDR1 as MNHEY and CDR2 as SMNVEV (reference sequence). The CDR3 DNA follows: TGTGCCAGCAGTCGCCGGACAGAGGGTGAAGCTTTCTTT. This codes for CASSRRTEGEAFF.

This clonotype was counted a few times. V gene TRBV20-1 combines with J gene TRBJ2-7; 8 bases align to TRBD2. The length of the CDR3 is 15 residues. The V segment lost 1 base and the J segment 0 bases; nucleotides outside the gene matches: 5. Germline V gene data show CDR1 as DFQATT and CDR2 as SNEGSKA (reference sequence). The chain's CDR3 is CSARVRTSSSYEQYF. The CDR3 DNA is TGCAGTGCTAGAGTTCGGACTAGCAGCTCCTACGAGCAGTACTTC.

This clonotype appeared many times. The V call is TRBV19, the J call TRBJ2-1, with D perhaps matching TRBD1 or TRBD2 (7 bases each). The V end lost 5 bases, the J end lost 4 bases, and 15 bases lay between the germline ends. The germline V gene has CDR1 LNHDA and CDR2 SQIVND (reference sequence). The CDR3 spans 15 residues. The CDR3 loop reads CASSGLRGGYNEQFF. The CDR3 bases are TGTGCCAGTAGTGGCCTCAGGGGGGGATACAATGAGCAGTTCTTC.